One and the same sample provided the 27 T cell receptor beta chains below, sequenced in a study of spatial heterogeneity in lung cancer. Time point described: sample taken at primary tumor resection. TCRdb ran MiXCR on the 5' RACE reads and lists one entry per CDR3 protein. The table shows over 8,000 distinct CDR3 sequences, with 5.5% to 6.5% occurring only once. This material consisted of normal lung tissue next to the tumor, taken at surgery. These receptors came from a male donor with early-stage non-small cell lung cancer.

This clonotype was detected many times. Here the CDR3 reads CSASPSGRVHNEQFF. The CDR3 nucleotides read TGCAGTGCTAGTCCGAGCGGGAGGGTCCACAATGAGCAGTTCTTC. The chain recombines TRBV20-1 with TRBJ2-1; 10 bases map to TRBD2. Germline V gene lookup returns CDR1 DFQATT and CDR2 SNEGSKA (reference sequence). V trimming: 3 bases; J trimming: 5 bases; junction bases outside the gene matches: 7. This CDR3 has 15 amino acids.

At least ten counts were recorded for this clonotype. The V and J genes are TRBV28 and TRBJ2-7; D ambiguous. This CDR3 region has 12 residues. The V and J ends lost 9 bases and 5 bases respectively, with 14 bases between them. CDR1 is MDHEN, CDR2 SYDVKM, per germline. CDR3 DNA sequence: TGTGCCAGAAAAAGGAGTGCCCACGAGCAGTACTTC. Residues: CARKRSAHEQYF.

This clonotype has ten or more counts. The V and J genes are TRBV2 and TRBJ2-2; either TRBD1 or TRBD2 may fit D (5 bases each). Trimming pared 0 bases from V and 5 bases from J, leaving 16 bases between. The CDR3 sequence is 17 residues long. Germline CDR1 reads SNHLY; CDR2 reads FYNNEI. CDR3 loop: CASSEAPRHGGTGELFF. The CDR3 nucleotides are TGTGCCAGCAGTGAAGCGCCGAGGCATGGGGGTACCGGGGAGCTGTTTTTT.

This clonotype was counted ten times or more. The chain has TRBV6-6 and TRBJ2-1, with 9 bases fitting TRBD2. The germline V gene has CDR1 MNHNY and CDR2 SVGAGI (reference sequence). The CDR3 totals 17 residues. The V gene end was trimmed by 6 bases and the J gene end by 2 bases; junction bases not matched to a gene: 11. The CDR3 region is CASSPDLAGSTYNEQFF. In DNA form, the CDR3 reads TGTGCCAGCAGCCCTGATCTAGCGGGGTCGACCTACAATGAGCAGTTCTTC.

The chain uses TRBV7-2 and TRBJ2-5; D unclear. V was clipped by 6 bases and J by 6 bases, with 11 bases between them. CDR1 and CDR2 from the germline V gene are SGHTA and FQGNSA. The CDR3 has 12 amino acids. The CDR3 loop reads CASSSQWQTQYF. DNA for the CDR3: TGTGCCAGCAGTTCCCAGTGGCAGACCCAGTACTTC. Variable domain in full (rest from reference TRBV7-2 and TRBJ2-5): GAGVSQSPSNKVTEKGKDVELRCDPISGHTALYWYRQSLGQGLEFLIYFQGNSAPDKSGLPSDRFSAERTGGSVSTLTIQRTQQEDSAVYLCASSSQWQTQYFGPGTRLLVL.

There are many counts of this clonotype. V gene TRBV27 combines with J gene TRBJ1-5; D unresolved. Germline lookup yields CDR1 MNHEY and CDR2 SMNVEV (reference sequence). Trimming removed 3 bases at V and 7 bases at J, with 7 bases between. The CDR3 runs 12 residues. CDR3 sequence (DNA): TGTGCCAGCAGTTTTTCCGGCCAGCCCCAGCATTTT. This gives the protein CASSFSGQPQHF.

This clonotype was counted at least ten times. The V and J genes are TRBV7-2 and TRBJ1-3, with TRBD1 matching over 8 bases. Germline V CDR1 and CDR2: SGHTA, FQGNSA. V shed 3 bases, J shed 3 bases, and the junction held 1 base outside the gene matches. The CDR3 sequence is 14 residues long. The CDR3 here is CASSFTGGGNTIYF. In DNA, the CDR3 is TGTGCCAGCAGCTTTACAGGGGGTGGAAACACCATATATTTT.

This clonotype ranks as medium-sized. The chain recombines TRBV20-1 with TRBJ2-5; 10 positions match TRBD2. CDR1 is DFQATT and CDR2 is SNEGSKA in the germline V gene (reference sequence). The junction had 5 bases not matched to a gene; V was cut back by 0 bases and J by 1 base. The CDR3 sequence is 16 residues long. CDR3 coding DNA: TGCAGTGCTAGAGATCGGCTAGCGGGGGCCCAAGAGACCCAGTACTTC. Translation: CSARDRLAGAQETQYF.

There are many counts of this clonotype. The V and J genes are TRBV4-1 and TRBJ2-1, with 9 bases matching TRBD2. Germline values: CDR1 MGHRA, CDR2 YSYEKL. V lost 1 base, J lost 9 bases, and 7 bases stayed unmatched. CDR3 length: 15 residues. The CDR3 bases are TGCGCCAGCAGCCAAGGTGCGGGAGGGGTGGTTGAGCAGTTCTTC. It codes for CASSQGAGGVVEQFF.

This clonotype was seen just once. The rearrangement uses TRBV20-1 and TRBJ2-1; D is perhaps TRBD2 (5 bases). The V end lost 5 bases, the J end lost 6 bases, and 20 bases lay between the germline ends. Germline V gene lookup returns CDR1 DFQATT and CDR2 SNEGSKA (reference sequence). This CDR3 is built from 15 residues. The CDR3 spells CSAPSGGNVFNEQFF. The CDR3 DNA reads TGCAGTGCTCCCTCTGGAGGAAATGTCTTCAATGAGCAGTTCTTC.

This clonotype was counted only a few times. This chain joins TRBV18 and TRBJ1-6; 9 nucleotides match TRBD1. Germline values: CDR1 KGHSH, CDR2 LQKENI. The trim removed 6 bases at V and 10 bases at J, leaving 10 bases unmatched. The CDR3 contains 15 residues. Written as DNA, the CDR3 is TGTGCCAGCTCCACCGGGACAGGGACCCAATCACCCCTCCACTTT. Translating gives CASSTGTGTQSPLHF.

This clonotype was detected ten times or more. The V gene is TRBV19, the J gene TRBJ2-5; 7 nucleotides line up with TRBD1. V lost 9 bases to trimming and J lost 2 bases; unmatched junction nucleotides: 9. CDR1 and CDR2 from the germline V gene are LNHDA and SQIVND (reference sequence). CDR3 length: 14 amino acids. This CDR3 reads CASRQGRTQETQYF. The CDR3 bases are TGTGCCAGCCGACAGGGCCGGACGCAAGAGACCCAGTACTTC.

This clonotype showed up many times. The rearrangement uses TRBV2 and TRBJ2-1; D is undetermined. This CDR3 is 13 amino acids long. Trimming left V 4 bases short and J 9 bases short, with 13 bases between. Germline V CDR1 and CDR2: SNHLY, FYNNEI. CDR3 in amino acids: CASSAQTTGEQFF. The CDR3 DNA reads TGTGCCAGCAGTGCTCAAACGACCGGTGAGCAGTTCTTC.

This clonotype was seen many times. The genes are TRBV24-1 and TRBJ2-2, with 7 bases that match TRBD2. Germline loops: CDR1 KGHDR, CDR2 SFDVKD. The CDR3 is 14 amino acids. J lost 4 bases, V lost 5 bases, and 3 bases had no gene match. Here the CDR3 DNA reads TGTGCCACCAGTGGGCCTAGCGGCACCGGGGAGCTGTTTTTT. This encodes CATSGPSGTGELFF.

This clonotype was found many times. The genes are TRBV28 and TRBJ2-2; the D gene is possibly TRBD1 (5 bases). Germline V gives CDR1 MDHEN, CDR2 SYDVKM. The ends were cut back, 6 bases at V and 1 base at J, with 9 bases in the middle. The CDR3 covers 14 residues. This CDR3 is CASSSTGNTGELFF. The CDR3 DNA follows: TGTGCCAGCAGCTCCACAGGGAACACCGGGGAGCTGTTTTTT. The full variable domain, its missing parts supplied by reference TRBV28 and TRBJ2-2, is DVKVTQSSRYLVKRTGEKVFLECVQDMDHENMFWYRQDPGLGLRLIYFSYDVKMKEKGDIPEGYSVSREKKERFSLILESASTNQTSMYLCASSSTGNTGELFFGEGSRLTVL.

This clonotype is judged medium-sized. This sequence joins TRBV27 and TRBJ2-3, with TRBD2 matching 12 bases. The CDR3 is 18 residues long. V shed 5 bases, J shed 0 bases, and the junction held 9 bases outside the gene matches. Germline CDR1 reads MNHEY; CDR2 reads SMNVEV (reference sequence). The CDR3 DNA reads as TGTGCCAGCAGTCCCCACGCTAGCGGGAGGGTTAGCACAGATACGCAGTATTTT. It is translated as CASSPHASGRVSTDTQYF.

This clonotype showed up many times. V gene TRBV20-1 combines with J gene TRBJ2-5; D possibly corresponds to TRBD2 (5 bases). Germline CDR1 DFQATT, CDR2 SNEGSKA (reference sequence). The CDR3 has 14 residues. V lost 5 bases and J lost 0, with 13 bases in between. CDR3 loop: CSAGTRSYQETQYF. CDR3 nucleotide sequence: TGCAGTGCTGGTACTAGGAGCTACCAAGAGACCCAGTACTTC.

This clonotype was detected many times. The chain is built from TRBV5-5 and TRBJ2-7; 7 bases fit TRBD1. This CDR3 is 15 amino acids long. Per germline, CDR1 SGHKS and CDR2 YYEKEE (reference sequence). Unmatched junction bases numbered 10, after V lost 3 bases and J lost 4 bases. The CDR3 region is CASSWWTGQLYEQYF. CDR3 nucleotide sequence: TGTGCCAGCAGCTGGTGGACGGGACAGCTATACGAGCAGTACTTC.

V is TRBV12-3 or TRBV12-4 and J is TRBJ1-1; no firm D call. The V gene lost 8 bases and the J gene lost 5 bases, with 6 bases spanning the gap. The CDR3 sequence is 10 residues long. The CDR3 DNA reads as TGTGCCAGCTCGTCAACTGAAGCTTTCTTT. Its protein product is CASSSTEAFF.

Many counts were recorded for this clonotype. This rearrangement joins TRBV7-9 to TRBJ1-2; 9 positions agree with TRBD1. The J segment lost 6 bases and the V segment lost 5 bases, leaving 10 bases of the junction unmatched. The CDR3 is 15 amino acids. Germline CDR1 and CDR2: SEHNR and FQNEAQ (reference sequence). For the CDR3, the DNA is TGTGCCAGCAGCCGAACAGGGGGCGAGAGGGATGGCTACACCTTC. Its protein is CASSRTGGERDGYTF.

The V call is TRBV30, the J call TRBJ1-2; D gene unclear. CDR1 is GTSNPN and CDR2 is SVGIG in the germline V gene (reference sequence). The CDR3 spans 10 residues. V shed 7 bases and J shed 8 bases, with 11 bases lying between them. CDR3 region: CASNSGGYTF. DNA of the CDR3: TGTGCCTCAAACAGTGGCGGCTACACCTTC.

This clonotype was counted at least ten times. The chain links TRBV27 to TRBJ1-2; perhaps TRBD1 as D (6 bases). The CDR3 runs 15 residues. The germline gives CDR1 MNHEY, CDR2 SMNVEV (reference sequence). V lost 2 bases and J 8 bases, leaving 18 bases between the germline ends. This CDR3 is CASSLLGAKTLGYTF. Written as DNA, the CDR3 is TGTGCCAGCAGTTTACTGGGGGCGAAGACCTTAGGCTACACCTTC.

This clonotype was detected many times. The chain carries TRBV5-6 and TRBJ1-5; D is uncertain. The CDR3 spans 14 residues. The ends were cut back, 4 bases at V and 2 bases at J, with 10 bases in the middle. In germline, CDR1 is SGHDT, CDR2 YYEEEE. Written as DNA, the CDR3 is TGTGCCAGCAGCGGTACAGAGCGCAATCAGCCCCAGCATTTT. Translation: CASSGTERNQPQHF.

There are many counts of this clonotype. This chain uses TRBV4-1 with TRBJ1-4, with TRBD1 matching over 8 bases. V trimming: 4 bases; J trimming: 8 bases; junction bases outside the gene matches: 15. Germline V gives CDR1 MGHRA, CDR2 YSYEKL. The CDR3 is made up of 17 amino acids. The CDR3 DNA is TGCGCCAGCAGCCCACTAAATGCAGGGGGCTCGGGAGAAAAACTGTTTTTT. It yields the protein CASSPLNAGGSGEKLFF.

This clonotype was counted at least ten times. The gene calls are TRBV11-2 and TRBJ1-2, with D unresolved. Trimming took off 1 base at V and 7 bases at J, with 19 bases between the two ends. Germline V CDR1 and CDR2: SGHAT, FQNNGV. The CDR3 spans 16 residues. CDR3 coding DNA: TGTGCCAGCAGCTTAGGGTCAGCACTCCCTCGGAGTGGCTACACCTTC. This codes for CASSLGSALPRSGYTF.

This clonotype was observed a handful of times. The CDR3 bases are TGTGCCAGCAGTTTCGCCAGGGGAGGGAACACTGAAGCTTTCTTT. Its translation is CASSFARGGNTEAFF. The chain recombines TRBV28 with TRBJ1-1; D perhaps matches TRBD1 (6 bases). Looked up from germline, CDR1 is MDHEN and CDR2 is SYDVKM. There are 15 residues in the CDR3. Trimming took 3 bases from V and 1 from J, leaving 12 bases between them.

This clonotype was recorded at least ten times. Here the CDR3 reads CATSDYGLETQYF. For the CDR3, the DNA is TGTGCCACCAGTGATTACGGGCTGGAGACCCAGTACTTC. J is TRBJ2-5 and V is TRBV24-1; the D is unclear. V lost 2 bases and J 5 bases, leaving 8 bases between the germline ends. The length of the CDR3 is 13 residues. The V gene's germline CDR1 is KGHDR and CDR2 SFDVKD.